Listed here are 2 T cell receptor beta chains from one sample, sequenced in a study of OX40 agonist ivuxolimab in advanced cancers. Profiled with immunoSEQ multiplex PCR; TCRdb holds only in-frame clones, not every one. The profile shows 45,000 to 55,000 clones, around 80% of them singletons. The sample was CD4+ or CD8+ T cells sorted from blood, taken in a trial of the OX40 agonist ivuxolimab. The receptors shown here come from an adult with an advanced solid tumor such as melanoma, head and neck, liver or kidney cancer.

The V and J genes are TRBV18 and TRBJ2-7; D is unclear. V was shortened by 3 bases and J by 3 bases, with 9 bases between the two germline ends. The CDR3 covers 13 residues. CDR1 is KGHSH, CDR2 LQKENI, per germline. The DNA of the CDR3 is TGTGCCAGCTCACCTAGACCCTTCTACGAGCAGTACTTC. Protein sequence: CASSPRPFYEQYF.

This clone was observed a single time. The V call is TRBV18, the J call TRBJ2-7, with TRBD1 matching 8 bases. Trimming took 4 bases from V and 3 from J; bases not matched to a gene: 5. CDR1 KGHSH and CDR2 LQKENI come from the germline V gene. The CDR3 is made up of 14 amino acids. CDR3 DNA sequence: TGTGCCAGCTCACTCCGGGACAGGAGCTACGAGCAGTACTTC. This encodes CASSLRDRSYEQYF.